This T cell receptor (beta chain) was captured by sequencing in a study of shared clonotypes between healthy human individuals. CD45RO+ cells plus CCR7-negative CD45RA+ TemRA cells formed CD8 memory. The CDR3 consists of 11 residues. Trimming shortened V by 5 bases and J by 5 bases, and 4 bases separated the two germline ends. Per germline, CDR1 MDHEN and CDR2 SYDVKM. Every immunoSEQ plate was one replicate of a subset's evenly spread DNA. The DNA input per sorted-subset replicate PCR was around 200 ng, corresponding to 32,000 or so T cell genomes. Produced via immunoSEQ multiplex PCR; TCRdb's table is partial and in-frame only. The repertoire holds hundreds of thousands of clones, with approximately 96% as singletons. Comment on this clone: Other DNA sequences in this sample translate to the same CDR3.

Input material: memory CD8+ T cells sorted from blood. Subset of the sample: CD45RO+ cells pooled with CCR7-negative TemRA cells. This receptor was obtained from a man between 25 and 39 years old in good health. The chain combines TRBV28 with TRBJ2-1; D is undetermined. This chain's CDR3 is CASSLNNEQFF. As DNA, the CDR3 is TGTGCCAGCAGTCTTAACAATGAGCAGTTCTTC.